Here is one T cell receptor (beta chain) with its context. The sample originates from a study of blood T cell repertoires in COVID-19. Study context: The cDNA or gDNA used as material had been derived from T cells, B-cell-depleted T cells, or PBMCs.

Germline lookup yields CDR1 LGHDT and CDR2 YNNKEL (reference sequence). Trimming at V came to 0 bases and at J to 5 bases, leaving 6 bases not matched to a gene. This CDR3 has 16 residues. One Seattle source followed patients from active infection through their disease course. In the original analysis: Amplification with reference gene primers provided the estimates of nucleated cell counts. Profiling relied on immunoSEQ multiplex PCR, and the TCRdb table lists in-frame clones only, not all of them. For V, J and clone size, that table is used; D and trimming come from the DNA. This table has about 320,000 clones, about 91% appearing once.

This chain links TRBV3-1 (or the pseudogene TRBV3-2) with TRBJ2-5; 10 bases are a match to TRBD1. The sequence was obtained from a woman in her twenties or thirties with COVID-19, enrolled during active disease. Sequenced input: peripheral blood. The chain's CDR3 is CASSQDRQGALETQYF. The CDR3 DNA reads TGTGCCAGCAGCCAAGACAGACAGGGGGCTCTTGAGACCCAGTACTTC.